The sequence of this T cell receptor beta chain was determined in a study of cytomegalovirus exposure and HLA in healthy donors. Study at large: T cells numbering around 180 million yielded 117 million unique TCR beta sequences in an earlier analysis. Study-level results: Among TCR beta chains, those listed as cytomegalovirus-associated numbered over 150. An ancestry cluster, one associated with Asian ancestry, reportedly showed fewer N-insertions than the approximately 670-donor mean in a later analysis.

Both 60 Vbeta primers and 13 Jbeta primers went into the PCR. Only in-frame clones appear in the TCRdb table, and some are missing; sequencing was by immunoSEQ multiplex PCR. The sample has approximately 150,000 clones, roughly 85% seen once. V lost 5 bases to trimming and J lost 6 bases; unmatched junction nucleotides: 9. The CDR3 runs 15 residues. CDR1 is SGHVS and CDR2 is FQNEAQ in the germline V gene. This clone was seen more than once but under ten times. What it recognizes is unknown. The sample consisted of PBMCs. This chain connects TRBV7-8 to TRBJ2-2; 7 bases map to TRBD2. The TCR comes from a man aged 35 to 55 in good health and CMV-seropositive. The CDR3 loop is CASSPYRAGPGELFF. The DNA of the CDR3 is TGTGCCAGCAGCCCCTACAGAGCGGGGCCCGGGGAGCTGTTTTTT.